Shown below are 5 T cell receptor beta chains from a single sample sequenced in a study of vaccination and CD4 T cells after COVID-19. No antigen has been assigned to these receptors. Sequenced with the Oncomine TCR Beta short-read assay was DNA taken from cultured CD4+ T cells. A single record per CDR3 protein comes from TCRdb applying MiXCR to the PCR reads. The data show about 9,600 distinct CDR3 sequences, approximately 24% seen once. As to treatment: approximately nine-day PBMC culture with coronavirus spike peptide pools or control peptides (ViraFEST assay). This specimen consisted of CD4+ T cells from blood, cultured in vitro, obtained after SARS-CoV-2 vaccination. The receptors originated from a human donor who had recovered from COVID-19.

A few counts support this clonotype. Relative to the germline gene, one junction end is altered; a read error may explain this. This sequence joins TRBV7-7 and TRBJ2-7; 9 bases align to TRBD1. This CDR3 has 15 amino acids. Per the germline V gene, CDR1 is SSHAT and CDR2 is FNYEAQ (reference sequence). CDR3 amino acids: CASSLAPGQGGEQYF. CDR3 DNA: TGTGCTAGCAGCTTAGCGCCGGGACAGGGAGGGGAGCAGTACTTC.

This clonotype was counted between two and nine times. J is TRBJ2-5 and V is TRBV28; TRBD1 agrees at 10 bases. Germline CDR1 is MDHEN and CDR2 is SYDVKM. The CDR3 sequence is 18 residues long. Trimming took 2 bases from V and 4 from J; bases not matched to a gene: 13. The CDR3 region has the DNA TGTGCCAGCAGTTTAATAGGCGGGGACAGGGGAAATTTAGAGACCCAGTACTTC. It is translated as CASSLIGGDRGNLETQYF.

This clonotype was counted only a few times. The DNA of the CDR3 is TGTGCCAGCAGCTCCGGGCCTACCTACGAGCAGTACTTC. Protein: CASSSGPTYEQYF. The chain is built from TRBV7-3 and TRBJ2-7; D remains ambiguous. This CDR3 region has 13 residues. The germline CDR1 and CDR2 sequences are SGHTA and FQGTGA. Trimming removed 4 bases from V and 2 bases from J, with 9 bases in between. Full variable domain (missing parts from reference TRBV7-3 and TRBJ2-7): GAGVSQTPSNKVTEKGKYVELRCDPISGHTALYWYRQSLGQGPEFLIYFQGTGAADDSGLPNDRFFAVRPEGSVSTLKIQRTERGDSAVYLCASSSGPTYEQYFGPGTRLTVT.

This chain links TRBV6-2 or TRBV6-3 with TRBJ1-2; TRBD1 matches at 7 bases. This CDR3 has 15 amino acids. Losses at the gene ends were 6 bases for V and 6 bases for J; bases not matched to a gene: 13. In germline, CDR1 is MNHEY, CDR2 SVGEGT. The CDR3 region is CASRSGTASRNGYTF. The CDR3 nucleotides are TGTGCCAGCAGGTCCGGGACAGCATCTAGAAATGGCTACACCTTC.

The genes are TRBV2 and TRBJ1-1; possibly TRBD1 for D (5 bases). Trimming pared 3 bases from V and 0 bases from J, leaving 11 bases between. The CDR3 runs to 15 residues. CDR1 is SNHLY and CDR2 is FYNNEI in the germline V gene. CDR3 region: CASSDWGTVNTEAFF. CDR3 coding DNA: TGTGCCAGCAGTGATTGGGGGACGGTGAACACTGAAGCTTTCTTT.